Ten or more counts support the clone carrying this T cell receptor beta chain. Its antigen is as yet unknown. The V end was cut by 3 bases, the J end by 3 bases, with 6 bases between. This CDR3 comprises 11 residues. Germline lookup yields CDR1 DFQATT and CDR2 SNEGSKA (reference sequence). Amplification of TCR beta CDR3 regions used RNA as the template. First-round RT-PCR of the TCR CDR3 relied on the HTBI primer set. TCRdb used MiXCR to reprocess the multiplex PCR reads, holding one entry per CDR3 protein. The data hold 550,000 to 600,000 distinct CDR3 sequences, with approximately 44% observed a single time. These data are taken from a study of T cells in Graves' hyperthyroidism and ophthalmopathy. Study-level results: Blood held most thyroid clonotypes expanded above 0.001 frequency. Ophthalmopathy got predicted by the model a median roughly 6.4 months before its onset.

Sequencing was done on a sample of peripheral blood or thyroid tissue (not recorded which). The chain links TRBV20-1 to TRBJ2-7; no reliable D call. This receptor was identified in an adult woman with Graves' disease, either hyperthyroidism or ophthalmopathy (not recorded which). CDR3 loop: CSASSHYEQYF. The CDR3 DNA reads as TGCAGTGCTAGCTCCCACTACGAGCAGTACTTC.